This is a list of T cell receptor beta chains from one sample in a study of shared clonotypes between healthy human individuals. Assay: immunoSEQ multiplex PCR; the TCRdb copy retains only in-frame clones and omits some. The table includes roughly 570,000 clones, roughly 98% detected once. The sample consisted of naive CD8+ T cells sorted from blood. The receptors stem from a man younger than 40 in good health. The CDR3 runs from the conserved cysteine through the conserved F or W. The order of the fields is clone size, J gene, D gene, V gene, CDR3 DNA, CDR3 protein. The D gene is left open where the match is weak. Part of the rows lack a size; the others show once, few, many or a class for expanded clones.

>NA|TRBJ2-7|TRBD1|TRBV6-5
TGTGCCAGCAGCCCCGGGACAGGCCGTTACTACGAGCAGTACTTC
CASSPGTGRYYEQYF
>NA|TRBJ2-7|TRBD2|TRBV14
TGTGCCAGCAGCCGCAAGAGCGGGATAATTGATTCGGACGAGCAGTACTTC
CASSRKSGIIDSDEQYF
>NA|TRBJ2-3|NA|TRBV9
TGTGCCAGCAGCCCCCCTTCGGAGACTCCATATACGCAGTATTTT
CASSPPSETPYTQYF
>once|TRBJ2-3|NA|TRBV4-2
TGTGCCAGCAGCCAAGATCGGGACACTGATACGCAGTATTTT
CASSQDRDTDTQYF
>NA|TRBJ2-1|NA|TRBV27
TGTGCCAGCAGTCTTTCAGGCCATTACAATGAGCAGTTCTTC
CASSLSGHYNEQFF
>NA|TRBJ2-7|NA|TRBV27
TGTGCCAGCAGTTTCTCTTCCGGGACTCGAGAATACGAGCAGTACTTC
CASSFSSGTREYEQYF
>NA|TRBJ2-1|TRBD2|TRBV5-1
TGCGCCAGCAGCATCGGGACTAGCGGCACCTTATTCAATGAGCAGTTCTTC
CASSIGTSGTLFNEQFF
>NA|TRBJ1-4|TRBD1|TRBV6-1
TGTGCCAGCAGTGAACTAACAGGGGGGCATGAAAAACTGTTTTTT
CASSELTGGHEKLFF
>NA|TRBJ2-1|NA|TRBV13
TGTGCCAGCAGCTTAGGCCCCTGGGAGCAGTTCTTC
CASSLGPWEQFF
>NA|TRBJ2-1|TRBD2|TRBV15
TGTGCCACCAGCAGAGTAACTGGGACTAGCGGGAGTCATGAGCAGTTCTTC
CATSRVTGTSGSHEQFF
>NA|TRBJ2-1|NA|TRBV4-1
TGCGCCAGCAGCCAAGTGACGCACAATGAGCAGTTCTTC
CASSQVTHNEQFF
>NA|TRBJ2-1|TRBD2|TRBV7-9
TGTGCCAGCAGCTTAGTAGGGGGGATAGCGGGAGAAAAGGGTGAGCAGTTCTTC
CASSLVGGIAGEKGEQFF
>NA|TRBJ2-1|NA|TRBV30
TGTGCCTGGAGTGTGACATACAATGAGCAGTTCTTC
CAWSVTYNEQFF
>NA|TRBJ1-5|TRBD1|TRBV2
TGTGCCAGCAGTTTCGACAGGGGCAATCAGCCCCAGCATTTT
CASSFDRGNQPQHF
>NA|TRBJ2-7|NA|TRBV13
TGTGCCAGCAGCCCACCACTAGCCTACGAGCAGTACTTC
CASSPPLAYEQYF
>once|TRBJ2-3|NA|TRBV4-1
TGCGCCAGCAGCCCCTACGACTACACAGATACGCAGTATTTT
CASSPYDYTDTQYF
>NA|TRBJ1-1|NA|TRBV4-1
TGCGCCAGCAGCCCATTAAACCGGGGTATGAACACTGAAGCTTTCTTT
CASSPLNRGMNTEAFF